The 8 T cell receptor beta chains below were found in one sample sequenced in a study of T cells in Graves' hyperthyroidism and ophthalmopathy. Amplification yielded TCR beta CDR3 regions, with RNA transcripts as the source. With the HTBI primer set, the TCR CDR3 went through a first round of RT-PCR. One entry per CDR3 protein results from TCRdb running MiXCR on the multiplex PCR reads. The sample lists hundreds of thousands of distinct CDR3 sequences, 15% to 20% occurring once. The sequenced material came from blood. These receptor sequences come from a man aged 40-55 years with Graves' ophthalmopathy.

The rearrangement links TRBV10-3 to TRBJ1-4; no clear D. V shed 0 bases and J shed 8 bases, with 4 bases lying between them. The CDR3 is 12 residues long. Germline lookup yields CDR1 ENHRY and CDR2 SYGVKD. CDR3 protein: CAISESGEKLFF. The CDR3 nucleotides are TGTGCCATCAGTGAGTCTGGGGAAAAACTGTTTTTT.

The chain links TRBV19 to TRBJ2-1; 8 bases agree with TRBD2. CDR3 length: 13 residues. CDR1 is LNHDA, CDR2 SQIVND, per germline (reference sequence). V lost 8 bases, J lost 6 bases, and 6 bases stayed unmatched. The CDR3 bases are TGTGCCAGTGGGGGGGCGGGGGGCAATGAGCAGTTCTTC. It translates to CASGGAGGNEQFF.

This clonotype was counted between two and nine times. The chain carries TRBV7-3 and TRBJ2-1; D unresolved. The CDR3 has 14 residues. Trimming pared 2 bases from V and 3 bases from J, leaving 8 bases between. Germline-derived CDR1 and CDR2 are SGHTA and FQGTGA. The CDR3 nucleotides read TGTGCCAGCAGCTTAGTTCCCCTCTACAATGAGCAGTTCTTC. As protein: CASSLVPLYNEQFF.

The J gene is TRBJ2-4, the V gene TRBV9; perhaps D is TRBD1 or TRBD2 (5 bases each). Germline lookup yields CDR1 SGDLS and CDR2 YYNGEE. CDR3 size: 15 residues. Trimming took off 3 bases at V and 1 base at J, with 11 bases between the two ends. The CDR3 nucleotides read TGTGCCAGCAGCGCGTCCGAGGGGGCCAAAAACATTCAGTACTTC. Its translation is CASSASEGAKNIQYF.

CDR3: CASSAGTGPPYEQYF. In DNA form, the CDR3 reads TGTGCCAGCAGTGCAGGGACAGGGCCCCCCTACGAGCAGTACTTC. The chain employs TRBV28 and TRBJ2-7, with 9 positions matching TRBD1. The ends lost 5 bases at V and 2 bases at J; junction bases unmatched: 7. Per germline, CDR1 MDHEN and CDR2 SYDVKM. The CDR3 length is 15 residues.

This clonotype has just a few counts. This rearrangement joins TRBV5-1 to TRBJ2-7; TRBD1 is a possible D gene (5 bases). The V gene lost 0 bases and the J gene lost 9 bases, with 16 bases spanning the gap. The CDR3 is made up of 14 amino acids. Germline CDR1 reads SGHRS; CDR2 reads YFSETQ. The CDR3 DNA follows: TGCGCCAGCAGCTTGGGGCAGGGTCAGAACGGGCAGTACTTC. It yields the protein CASSLGQGQNGQYF.

Many counts were recorded for this clonotype. The J gene is TRBJ2-5, the V gene TRBV10-2; D tentatively reads TRBD1 or TRBD2 (5 bases each). Trimming left V 6 bases short and J 5 bases short, with 16 bases between. CDR3 length: 14 residues. CDR1 and CDR2 from the germline V gene are WSHSY and SAAADI. This CDR3 is CASRARDPQETQYF. CDR3 DNA: TGCGCCAGCAGGGCACGGGACCCCCAGGAGACCCAGTACTTC.

There are many counts of this clonotype. The rearrangement joins TRBV2 to TRBJ1-5, with a weak D call TRBD1 (5 bases). Looked up from germline, CDR1 is SNHLY and CDR2 is FYNNEI. There are 15 residues in the CDR3. Deletions cut 1 base from V and 0 bases from J, with 7 bases between. The CDR3 reads CASSEGGNSNQPQHF. CDR3 sequence (DNA): TGTGCCAGCAGTGAAGGGGGGAATAGCAATCAGCCCCAGCATTTT.